The 29 T cell receptor beta chains given below trace back to one sample, sequenced in a study of tissue T cells after allogeneic stem cell transplantation. The data were produced by immunoSEQ multiplex PCR, yet TCRdb's version contains in-frame clones alone and is incomplete. Here the sample spans roughly 7,100 clones, approximately 46% being singletons. The time point: mouse harvest day 7 after allogeneic transplant. Each mouse received 10^7 T-cell-depleted marrow cells plus 10^6 splenic CD5+ T cells by tail vein. Sequencing was performed on gut tissue. The receptors were sampled from a female BALB/c mouse given C57BL/6 T cells with graft-versus-host disease after an allogeneic hematopoietic cell transplant.

To note about this clone: Gene names refer to mouse genes. The read ends 1 residue before the CDR3 terminus; that terminus is restored from the germline J gene. V is TRBV31 and J is TRBJ2-3; D is perhaps TRBD1 (6 bases). This CDR3 has 14 amino acids. V lost 0 bases and J 2 bases, leaving 9 bases between the germline ends. Germline V gene lookup returns CDR1 GKSSPN and CDR2 SITVG. CDR3 bases read: TGTGCCTGGAGTCTCCGGGACAATGCAGAAACGCTGTAT. Translating it yields CAWSLRDNAETLY. The CDR3 in its entirety is CAWSLRDNAETLYF.

To note about this clone: Germline and genes here are mouse. Sequencing ends 1 residue short of the CDR3 end; the germline J gene provides the rest. V usage is TRBV31 and J usage is TRBJ1-1; D call uncertain. Germline V gene data show CDR1 as GKSSPN and CDR2 as SITVG. The CDR3 length is 12 residues. The ends were cut back, 0 bases at V and 2 bases at J, with 4 bases in the middle. CDR3 amino acids: CAWSLFNTEVFF. CDR3 DNA (partial): TGTGCCTGGAGTCTTTTCAACACAGAAGTCTTC.

This clone occurred a few times. Genes and germline are mouse. The CDR3 end is not reached by the read, which stops 1 residue before it; the germline J gene fills it in. V usage is TRBV29 and J usage is TRBJ2-5; no firm D call. The CDR3 contains 13 residues. V was trimmed by 2 bases and J by 6 bases, leaving 9 bases between them. Germline V gives CDR1 MSHET, CDR2 SYDVDS. CDR3 sequence reads: CASSLGVRDTQYF. CDR3 DNA, as far as it was read: TGTGCTAGCAGTTTAGGGGTGAGGGACACCCAGTAC.

This clone was recorded a few times. Gene names denote mouse genes. The DNA ends 1 residue before the CDR3 does, and the rest of the CDR3 is filled in from the germline J gene. V and J are TRBV3 and TRBJ2-7; 10 bases line up with TRBD2. CDR3 length equals 14 residues. The V gene end was trimmed by 1 base and the J gene end by 4 bases; junction bases not matched to a gene: 1. The V gene's germline CDR1 is SNHLY and CDR2 FYNGKV (reference sequence). CDR3 sequence reads: CASSLGLGGYEQYF. The part of the CDR3 DNA that was read is TGTGCCAGCAGCTTAGGACTGGGGGGTTATGAACAGTAC.

On this clone itself: Each gene name is a mouse one. The read ends 1 residue shy of where the CDR3 ends; the end is completed using the germline J gene. The rearrangement uses TRBV3 and TRBJ2-7, with 11 bases that match TRBD1. This CDR3 has 15 amino acids. Germline V CDR1 and CDR2: SNHLY, FYNGKV (reference sequence). Germline trimming cut 2 bases from V and 5 bases from J; bases unmatched to any gene: 5. The CDR3 spells CASSLYRTGGNEQYF. Incomplete CDR3 DNA: TGTGCCAGCAGCTTATACCGGACAGGGGGCAATGAACAGTAC.

With regard to this clone: The listed genes are named as in mouse. The CDR3 extends 1 residue past the end of the read, so its final part is completed from the germline J gene. This chain uses TRBV15 with TRBJ2-5; unclear D gene. Germline CDR1 is SGHND and CDR2 is FRSKSL. The CDR3 loop spans 13 amino acids. V was cut by 6 bases and J by 0 bases, with 7 bases left in between. The covered CDR3 bases are TGTGCCAGCAGCTCCCTTAACCAAGACACCCAGTAC. The encoded protein is CASSSLNQDTQY. The entire CDR3 protein is CASSSLNQDTQYF.

In regard to this clone: Mouse gene names apply. Coverage ceases 1 residue before the CDR3 finishes, and the germline J gene fills in the end. The chain carries TRBV2 and TRBJ2-1, with TRBD2 identical over 10 bases. CDR1 and CDR2 from the germline V gene are LGHNA and YSYQKL. This CDR3 region has 15 residues. V gave up 4 bases and J gave up 5 bases; unmatched junction bases: 5. The CDR3 bases that were read are TGTGCCAGCAGCCCCCCACTGGGGGGGGATGCTGAGCAGTTC. It translates to CASSPPLGGDAEQF. The full CDR3 reads CASSPPLGGDAEQFF.

To note about this clone: All gene names here are mouse names. The read gets to within 1 residue of the CDR3 end, and the germline J gene fills in the rest. The chain combines TRBV12-1 with TRBJ2-7; 7 nucleotides align to TRBD2. With V trimmed by 0 bases and J by 4 bases, 2 bases remained unmatched. The germline V gene encodes CDR1 SGHSN and CDR2 HYEKVE. This CDR3 spans 13 amino acids. CDR3 region: CASSLDWEYEQYF. CDR3 bases read: TGTGCCAGCTCTCTCGACTGGGAATATGAACAGTAC.

This clone turned up a few times. The genes and germline here are from mouse. Read data end 1 residue before the CDR3 end; the end is taken from the germline J gene. The chain recombines TRBV1 with TRBJ2-2, with 7 bases identical to TRBD1. Trimming cost V 3 bases and J 0 bases; bases outside gene matches: 1. The germline V gene has CDR1 NSQYPW and CDR2 LRSPGD (reference sequence). The CDR3 extends over 15 amino acids. Incomplete CDR3 DNA: TGCACCTGCAGTGCGGGACAGTCAAACACCGGGCAGCTCTAC. Encoded protein: CTCSAGQSNTGQLY. The whole CDR3 protein reads CTCSAGQSNTGQLYF.

As for this clone: Germline and genes: mouse. The CDR3 end is not reached by the read, which stops 1 residue before it; the germline J gene fills it in. This chain uses TRBV13-1 with TRBJ1-4; no clear D. The CDR3 covers 14 residues. With 1 base removed from V and 1 base from J, the gap between germline ends came to 5 bases. The V gene's germline CDR1 is NSHNY and CDR2 SYGAGN. CDR3 bases read: TGTGCCAGCAGTGATCACCATTCCAACGAAAGATTATTT. Protein: CASSDHHSNERLF. The entire CDR3 is CASSDHHSNERLFF.

Comments on this clone: Gene names denote mouse genes. The CDR3 end falls 1 residue outside the read, so it is completed with the germline J gene. This chain joins TRBV5 and TRBJ2-4; the match to TRBD2 covers 11 bases. The V gene's germline CDR1 is LGHNA and CDR2 YNLKQL (reference sequence). V shed 1 base and J 0 bases; nucleotides not matched to a gene: 3. The CDR3 runs to 17 residues. The CDR3 sequence is CASSQGTGGSSQNTLYF. CDR3 DNA, as far as it was read: TGTGCCAGCAGCCAAGGGACTGGGGGGTCTAGTCAAAACACCTTGTAC.

Note on this clone: Germline and genes here are mouse. Read sequence stops 1 residue before the CDR3 end, and the germline J gene provides the missing end. The chain combines TRBV3 with TRBJ2-5; TRBD2 agrees at 10 bases. The V and J ends lost 4 bases and 5 bases, in that order; junction bases with no gene match: 6. CDR1 and CDR2 from the germline V gene are SNHLY and FYNGKV (reference sequence). The CDR3 has 15 amino acids. CDR3 DNA (partial): TGTGCCAGCAGCTCGACTGGGGGGAACGGAGACACCCAGTAC. This codes for CASSSTGGNGDTQY. The entire CDR3 protein reads CASSSTGGNGDTQYF.

About this clone itself: The gene names here belong to mouse. CDR3: CASSLRTGGGERLFF. Incomplete CDR3 DNA: TGTGCCAGCAGTCTTCGGACAGGGGGCGGCGAAAGATTATTT. This sequence joins TRBV26 and TRBJ1-4, with 11 bases identical to TRBD1. The CDR3 goes on 1 residue after the read ends, and that part is filled in from the germline J gene. Germline assignment: CDR1 KGHPV and CDR2 FQNQEV (reference sequence). The CDR3 contains 15 residues. The V segment lost 3 bases and the J segment 7 bases; nucleotides outside the gene matches: 4.

Concerning this clone itself: The genes are named according to mouse. Read coverage stops 1 residue before the CDR3 terminus; the germline J gene supplies the remainder. J is TRBJ2-4 and V is TRBV20; 9 bases align to TRBD2. CDR1 is GFQATS, CDR2 STVNSAI, per germline. V lost 0 bases and J lost 0; bases outside the gene matches: 1. This CDR3 spans 15 amino acids. The DNA read from the CDR3 is TGTGGTGCTAGGGACTGGGGGGGTAGTCAAAACACCTTGTAC. Its translation: CGARDWGGSQNTLY. The CDR3 reads in full as CGARDWGGSQNTLYF. Full variable domain (rest looked up from reference TRBV20 and TRBJ2-4): GALVYQYPRRTICKSGTSMRMECQAVGFQATSVAWYRQSPQKTFELIALSTVNSAIKYEQNFTQEKFPISHPNLSFSSMTVLNAYLEDRGLYLCGARDWGGSQNTLYFGAGTRLSVL.

This clone has a handful of counts. The genes and germline here are from mouse. The part of the CDR3 DNA that was read is TGTGCCAGCAGGAGACGGACAGGGGTTGCTGAGCAGTTC. Residues: CASRRRTGVAEQF. In full, the CDR3 reads CASRRRTGVAEQFF. This rearrangement joins TRBV26 to TRBJ2-1; 9 bases line up with TRBD1. The read comes to an end 1 residue before the CDR3 does, leaving the germline J gene to fill in the end. Germline CDR1 and CDR2: KGHPV and FQNQEV (reference sequence). The V gene end was trimmed by 6 bases and the J gene end by 6 bases; junction bases not matched to a gene: 6. The CDR3 runs 14 residues.

As concerns this clone: Gene names and germline match the mouse. The read halts 1 residue ahead of the CDR3 end, with the missing end drawn from the germline J gene. The V call is TRBV13-3, the J call TRBJ1-2, with D maybe TRBD1 (5 bases). V shed 7 bases and J shed 2 bases, with 9 bases lying between them. The CDR3 runs to 12 residues. Looked up from germline, CDR1 is NNHDY and CDR2 is SYVADS. The covered CDR3 bases are TGTGCCAGCGGTGGACATAACTCCGACTACACC. This encodes CASGGHNSDYT. The CDR3 reads in full as CASGGHNSDYTF.

Points on this clone: One end of the junction varies from germline; a read error may be responsible. Germline and genes: mouse. The CDR3 bases that were read are TGTGCCAGCAGTGGGACAGTAGTCTTC. Translating it yields CASSGTVVF. In full, the CDR3 reads CASSGTVVFF. The rearrangement uses TRBV13-1 and TRBJ1-1; maybe TRBD1 (6 bases). The DNA ends 1 residue before the CDR3 does, and the rest of the CDR3 is filled in from the germline J gene. Germline CDR1 and CDR2: NSHNY and SYGAGN. CDR3 length: 10 residues.

Notes on this clone: Genes and germline are mouse. Sequencing ends 1 residue short of the CDR3 end; the germline J gene provides the rest. This CDR3 is also generated by other DNA sequences in the sample. This chain links TRBV12-1 with TRBJ1-1, with TRBD1 as a possible D gene (5 bases). This CDR3 contains 15 residues. Germline V gene lookup returns CDR1 SGHSN and CDR2 HYEKVE. With 0 bases removed from V and 4 bases from J, the gap between germline ends came to 14 bases. The CDR3 loop is CASSLLGQKGTEVFF. The part of the CDR3 DNA that was read is TGTGCCAGCTCTCTCCTGGGGCAGAAGGGCACAGAAGTCTTC.

This clone was counted between two and nine times. Gene names denote mouse genes. The read comes to an end 1 residue before the CDR3 does, leaving the germline J gene to fill in the end. The rearrangement uses TRBV3 and TRBJ1-2; D gene unclear. Trimming removed 2 bases from V and 0 bases from J, with 4 bases in between. This CDR3 is 13 amino acids long. CDR1 is SNHLY and CDR2 is FYNGKV in the germline V gene (reference sequence). This CDR3 is CASSLKANSDYTF. The sequenced part of the CDR3 DNA is TGTGCCAGCAGCTTAAAAGCAAACTCCGACTACACC.

This clone was recorded a few times. Mouse names are used for the genes. The read ends 1 residue early relative to the CDR3; the germline J gene fills the gap. The genes are TRBV3 and TRBJ2-5; 8 bases line up with TRBD2. The J segment lost 2 bases and the V segment lost 3 bases, leaving 4 bases of the junction unmatched. CDR3 length equals 15 residues. Looked up from germline, CDR1 is SNHLY and CDR2 is FYNGKV (reference sequence). CDR3 bases read: TGTGCCAGCAGCTTGGGGGGGCGTGGCCAAGACACCCAGTAC. This encodes CASSLGGRGQDTQY. The entire CDR3 protein is CASSLGGRGQDTQYF.

With regard to this clone: Germline and genes here are mouse. The read gets to within 1 residue of the CDR3 end, and the germline J gene fills in the rest. The gene calls are TRBV26 and TRBJ1-1; D gene unclear. There are 12 residues in the CDR3. The ends were cut back, 2 bases at V and 3 bases at J, with 4 bases in the middle. Germline CDR1 reads KGHPV; CDR2 reads FQNQEV (reference sequence). The sequenced part of the CDR3 DNA is TGTGCCAGCAGTCTGACAGACACAGAAGTCTTC. Its protein product is CASSLTDTEVF. The whole CDR3 reads CASSLTDTEVFF.

This clone was seen more than once but under ten times. The genes and germline here are from mouse. The read gets to within 1 residue of the CDR3 end, and the germline J gene fills in the rest. The gene calls are TRBV20 and TRBJ1-2; D gene ambiguous. The CDR3 runs to 13 residues. V gave up 1 base and J gave up 1 base, with 7 bases separating them. Germline-derived CDR1 and CDR2 are GFQATS and STVNSAI. The CDR3 is CGARGQENSDYTF. The part of the CDR3 DNA that was read is TGTGGTGCTAGGGGACAAGAAAACTCCGACTACACC.

This clone occurred a few times. Gene labels here are mouse ones. Read sequence stops 1 residue before the CDR3 end, and the germline J gene provides the missing end. The chain has TRBV12-1 and TRBJ1-1; TRBD1 might be the D (6 bases). Trimming cost V 0 bases and J 1 base, with 11 bases left between them. CDR3 size: 15 residues. Germline assignment: CDR1 SGHSN and CDR2 HYEKVE. The CDR3 protein is CASSLERGGNTEVFF. The part of the CDR3 DNA that was read is TGTGCCAGCTCTCTCGAGAGGGGGGGGAACACAGAAGTCTTC. Combining the CDR3 with reference TRBV12-1 and TRBJ1-1 gives the whole variable domain DSGVVQSPRHIIKEKGGRSVLTCIPISGHSNVVWYQQTLGKELKFLIQHYEKVERDKGFLPSRFSVQQFDDYHSEMNMSALELEDSAMYFCASSLERGGNTEVFFGKGTRLTVV.

On this clone: Gene names follow the mouse nomenclature. The CDR3 extends 1 residue past the end of the read, so its final part is completed from the germline J gene. The chain is built from TRBV13-2 and TRBJ2-4, with D possibly TRBD2 on 7 matching bases. This CDR3 has 13 residues. The germline CDR1 and CDR2 sequences are NNHNN and SYGAGS (reference sequence). Trimming cost V 2 bases and J 8 bases, with 12 bases left between them. The covered CDR3 bases are TGTGCCAGCGGTGAAGGGGGGCGGGGCACCTTGTAC. Translated: CASGEGGRGTLY. The full CDR3 sequence reads CASGEGGRGTLYF.

This clone was seen a handful of times. Gene and germline names: mouse. Partial CDR3 DNA: TGTGCCAGCTCTCCCGGGACTGGGGGACGGGAACAGTAC. It codes for CASSPGTGGREQY. The whole CDR3 reads CASSPGTGGREQYF. V and J are TRBV12-1 and TRBJ2-7, with TRBD2 matching 11 bases. Read data end 1 residue before the CDR3 end; the end is taken from the germline J gene. J lost 7 bases, V lost 2 bases, and 6 bases had no gene match. The CDR3 is 14 amino acids. CDR1 and CDR2 from the germline V gene are SGHSN and HYEKVE.

As regards this clone: These gene names are mouse names. Read coverage stops 1 residue before the CDR3 terminus; the germline J gene supplies the remainder. The chain uses TRBV26 and TRBJ2-4; TRBD1 is a possible D gene (6 bases). V was shortened by 1 base and J by 2 bases, with 7 bases between the two germline ends. This CDR3 is 14 amino acids long. Germline CDR1 and CDR2: KGHPV and FQNQEV (reference sequence). The CDR3 spells CASSLYRDQNTLYF. The sequenced CDR3 bases are TGTGCCAGCAGTCTGTACAGGGATCAAAACACCTTGTAC.

This clone is categorized as large. Gene names follow the mouse nomenclature. The read stops 1 residue short of the end of the CDR3; the missing end is completed from the germline J gene. The V and J genes are TRBV13-1 and TRBJ2-1; 12 bases are a match to TRBD2. The germline V gene encodes CDR1 NSHNY and CDR2 SYGAGN. The CDR3 has 14 residues. V dropped 5 bases and J dropped 4; count of bases not matched to a gene: 1. The DNA read from the CDR3 is TGTGCCAGCAGAGGACTGGGGGGGTATGCTGAGCAGTTC. Encoded protein: CASRGLGGYAEQF. In full, the CDR3 is CASRGLGGYAEQFF.

This clone counts as large (0.1 to 1%). Here the gene names and germline are mouse. The read terminates 1 residue ahead of where the CDR3 ends, so the germline J gene completes it. This sequence joins TRBV3 and TRBJ1-5, with 10 bases matching TRBD1. After removal of 4 bases from V and 0 bases from J, the junction contained 3 bases not matched to a gene. This CDR3 has 16 residues. Germline CDR1 is SNHLY and CDR2 is FYNGKV (reference sequence). CDR3 loop: CASSSGQGINNQAPLF. The sequenced part of the CDR3 DNA is TGTGCCAGCAGCTCGGGACAGGGGATTAACAACCAGGCTCCGCTT.

With regard to this clone: The genes and germline here are from mouse. The CDR3 end is not reached by the read, which stops 1 residue before it; the germline J gene fills it in. The chain couples TRBV15 to TRBJ1-4; tentative D call: TRBD1 (6 bases). Trimming shortened V by 6 bases and J by 7 bases, and 12 bases separated the two germline ends. The CDR3 runs 13 residues. Germline V gene data show CDR1 as SGHND and CDR2 as FRSKSL. Incomplete CDR3 DNA: TGTGCCAGCAGCGCCGGGGGCCTCGAAAGATTATTT. It translates to CASSAGGLERLF. The complete CDR3 reads CASSAGGLERLFF.